This T cell receptor (beta chain) comes out of a study of T-cell memory formation after mild COVID-19. The junction had 12 bases not matched to a gene; V was cut back by 4 bases and J by 7 bases. Germline loops: CDR1 SGHTA, CDR2 FQGNSA. The CDR3 has 15 amino acids. 5'RACE, which relied on constant-segment primers, yielded TCR alpha and TCR beta cDNA libraries carrying sample barcodes and UMIs. A single record per CDR3 protein comes from TCRdb applying MiXCR to the 5' RACE reads. The profile shows under 400,000 distinct CDR3 sequences, 20% to 25% of them singletons. The chain carries TRBV7-2 and TRBJ2-5, with TRBD2 matching 7 bases. The specimen sequenced was PBMCs or a T cell subset sorted from them (not recorded which). This TCR was sampled from an adult woman who had mild COVID-19 (a few samples of this study predate the infection). Cell type and time point are not known. The chain's CDR3 is CASSSGGSQGRTQYF. The CDR3 bases are TGTGCCAGCAGCTCCGGGGGGTCTCAGGGAAGGACCCAGTACTTC. The entire variable domain, with the rest obtained from reference TRBV7-2 and TRBJ2-5, is as follows: GAGVSQSPSNKVTEKGKDVELRCDPISGHTALYWYRQSLGQGLEFLIYFQGNSAPDKSGLPSDRFSAERTGGSVSTLTIQRTQQEDSAVYLCASSSGGSQGRTQYFGPGTRLLVL.